This TCR beta chain was identified during a study of T-cell memory formation after mild COVID-19. This clonotype came up many times. One junction end disagrees with the germline gene, perhaps due to a read error. CDR3 length equals 13 residues. TCRdb reanalysed the 5' RACE reads using MiXCR and keeps one entry per CDR3 protein. The repertoire holds more than 350,000 distinct CDR3 sequences, about 15% seen once, with 20% to 25% in the top ten. The sequence came from a man younger than 30 who had mild COVID-19 (a few samples of this study predate the infection). Cell type and time point are not known. The sequenced sample was PBMCs or a T cell subset sorted from them (not recorded which). The chain combines TRBV12-3 or TRBV12-4 with TRBJ1-1, with D possibly matching TRBD1 (6 bases). The DNA of the CDR3 is TGTGCCAGCAGCTTAGGGGGGAACACTGAAGCTTTCTTT. Encoded protein: CASSLGGNTEAFF.